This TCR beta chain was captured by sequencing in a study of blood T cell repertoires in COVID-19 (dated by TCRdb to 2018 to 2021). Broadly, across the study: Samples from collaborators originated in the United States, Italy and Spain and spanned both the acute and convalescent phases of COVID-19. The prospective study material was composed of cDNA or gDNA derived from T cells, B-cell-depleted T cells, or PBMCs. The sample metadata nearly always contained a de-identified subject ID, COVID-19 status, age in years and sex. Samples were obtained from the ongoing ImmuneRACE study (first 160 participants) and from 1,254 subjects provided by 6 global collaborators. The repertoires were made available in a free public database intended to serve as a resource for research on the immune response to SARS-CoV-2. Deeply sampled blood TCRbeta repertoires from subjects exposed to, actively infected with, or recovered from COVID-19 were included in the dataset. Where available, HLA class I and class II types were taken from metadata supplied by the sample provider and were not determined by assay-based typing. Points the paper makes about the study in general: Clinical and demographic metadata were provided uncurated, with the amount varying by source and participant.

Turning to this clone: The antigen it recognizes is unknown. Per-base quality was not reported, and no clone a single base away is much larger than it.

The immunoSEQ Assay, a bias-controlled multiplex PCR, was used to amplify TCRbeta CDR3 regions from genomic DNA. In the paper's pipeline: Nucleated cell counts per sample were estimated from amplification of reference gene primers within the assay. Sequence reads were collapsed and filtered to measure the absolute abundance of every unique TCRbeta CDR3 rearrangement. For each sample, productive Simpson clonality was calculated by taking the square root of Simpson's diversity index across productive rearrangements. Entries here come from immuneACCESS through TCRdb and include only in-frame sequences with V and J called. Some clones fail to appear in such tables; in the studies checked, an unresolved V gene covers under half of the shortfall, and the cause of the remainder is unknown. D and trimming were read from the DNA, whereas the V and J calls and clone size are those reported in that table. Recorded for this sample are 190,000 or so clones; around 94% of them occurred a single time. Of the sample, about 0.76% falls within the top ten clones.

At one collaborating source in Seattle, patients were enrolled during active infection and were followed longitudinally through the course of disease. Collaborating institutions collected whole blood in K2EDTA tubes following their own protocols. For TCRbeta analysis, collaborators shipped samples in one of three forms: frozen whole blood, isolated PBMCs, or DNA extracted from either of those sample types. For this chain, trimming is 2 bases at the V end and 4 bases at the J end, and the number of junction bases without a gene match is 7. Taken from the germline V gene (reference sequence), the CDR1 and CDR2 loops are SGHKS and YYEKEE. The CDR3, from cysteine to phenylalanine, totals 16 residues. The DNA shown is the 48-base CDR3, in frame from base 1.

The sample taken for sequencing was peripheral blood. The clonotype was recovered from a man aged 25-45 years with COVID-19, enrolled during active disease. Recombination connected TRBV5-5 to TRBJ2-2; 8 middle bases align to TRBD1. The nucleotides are TGTGCCAGCAGCTTAGCACAGGGGGTAGGCACCGGGGAGCTGTTTTTT. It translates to CASSLAQGVGTGELFF.